Shown below are 26 T cell receptor beta chains from a single sample sequenced in a study of T cell changes during pregnancy in multiple sclerosis. Clones were read by immunoSEQ multiplex PCR, and TCRdb kept only the in-frame ones, dropping some. The sample lists around 75,000 clones, 94% occurring once. The material was CD4+ T cells from peripheral blood mononuclear cells, obtained after pregnancy. Source of these receptors: a female donor with multiple sclerosis, enrolled in a pregnancy study.

The chain couples TRBV2 to TRBJ1-2, with a tentative D call TRBD1 (6 bases). The V end was cut by 4 bases, the J end by 8 bases, with 17 bases between. CDR3 length: 14 residues. CDR1 is SNHLY and CDR2 is FYNNEI in the germline V gene. The CDR3 DNA sequence: TGTGCCAGCAGTGCGGGGGGGCGCATGGGGGGCTACACCTTC. Its translation is CASSAGGRMGGYTF.

J is TRBJ2-3 and V is TRBV9, with TRBD2 matching 8 bases. The CDR3 totals 17 residues. J gave up 0 bases and V 2 bases, and 8 bases lay outside the gene matches. CDR1 is SGDLS, CDR2 YYNGEE, per germline. The CDR3 sequence is CASSVRQRESSTDTQYF. The CDR3 DNA sequence: TGTGCCAGCAGCGTTCGGCAGCGGGAGAGTAGCACAGATACGCAGTATTTT.

The chain links TRBV5-6 to TRBJ2-2; D is possibly TRBD1 (6 bases). The V end lost 3 bases, the J end lost 0 bases, and 9 bases lay between the germline ends. The germline V gene encodes CDR1 SGHDT and CDR2 YYEEEE. This CDR3 spans 15 amino acids. The chain's CDR3 is CASSSGTTNTGELFF. The CDR3 nucleotides are TGTGCCAGCAGCTCCGGGACAACGAACACCGGGGAGCTGTTTTTT.

This clone was detected once. This chain connects TRBV6-5 to TRBJ2-5; TRBD1 matches 8 bases. Germline CDR1 reads MNHEY; CDR2 reads SVGAGI. Trimming removed 5 bases from V and 5 bases from J; junction bases left unmatched: 7. The CDR3 consists of 14 residues. The CDR3 reads CASSAQGAGETQYF. DNA for the CDR3: TGTGCCAGCAGTGCGCAGGGGGCGGGGGAGACCCAGTACTTC.

This clone was counted between two and nine times. The chain employs TRBV6-5 and TRBJ2-5; 13 bases are shared with TRBD2. In germline, CDR1 is MNHEY, CDR2 SVGAGI. J was trimmed by 3 bases and V by 4 bases; bases with no gene match: 5. The CDR3 runs 16 residues. The CDR3 here is CASSLTGLAGKETQYF. The CDR3 DNA reads as TGTGCCAGCAGTTTGACGGGACTAGCGGGGAAAGAGACCCAGTACTTC.

This rearrangement joins TRBV18 to TRBJ2-2; 9 nucleotides agree with TRBD1. Per the germline V gene, CDR1 is KGHSH and CDR2 is LQKENI. The CDR3 spans 18 residues. J was trimmed by 6 bases and V by 1 base; bases with no gene match: 12. DNA of the CDR3: TGTGCCAGCTCACCACTCGATCAACAGGGGGCGCTTCCCGGGGAGCTGTTTTTT. Its protein is CASSPLDQQGALPGELFF.

This CDR3 is CASLSGLAGGPISYEQYF. CDR3 bases: TGTGCCAGCCTCTCGGGACTAGCGGGAGGGCCTATCTCCTACGAGCAGTACTTC. This rearrangement joins TRBV28 to TRBJ2-7, with 16 bases fitting TRBD2. V lost 8 bases and J lost 0; bases outside the gene matches: 10. From germline, CDR1 is MDHEN and CDR2 SYDVKM. The CDR3 is 18 residues long.

The chain uses TRBV9 and TRBJ2-2; TRBD2 might be the D (6 bases). Germline assignment: CDR1 SGDLS and CDR2 YYNGEE. CDR3 size: 16 residues. V was trimmed by 4 bases and J by 4 bases, leaving 17 bases between them. The CDR3, as DNA: TGTGCCAGCAGCCCTCAGGCGGGAAGGGTCACCGGGGAGCTGTTTTTT. Residues: CASSPQAGRVTGELFF.

This chain connects TRBV19 to TRBJ1-1; D is perhaps TRBD1 (6 bases). The CDR3 loop spans 15 amino acids. V gave up 10 bases and J gave up 6 bases, with 24 bases separating them. Germline V gene data show CDR1 as LNHDA and CDR2 as SQIVND (reference sequence). In DNA, the CDR3 is TGTGCCACAAACCAATTCCTACAGGGATGGTCTGAAGCTTTCTTT. Translated: CATNQFLQGWSEAFF.

The rearrangement links TRBV4-1 to TRBJ2-3; 9 bases match TRBD2. CDR1 is MGHRA, CDR2 YSYEKL, per germline. V was clipped by 4 bases and J by 5 bases; unmatched bases: 13. This CDR3 spans 17 amino acids. In DNA form, the CDR3 reads TGCGCCAGCAGCCCCACAGCGGCGGGAGGGCAGGAAGATACGCAGTATTTT. This encodes CASSPTAAGGQEDTQYF.

The chain links TRBV28 to TRBJ1-1, with 7 positions matching TRBD1. This CDR3 has 16 amino acids. Germline lookup yields CDR1 MDHEN and CDR2 SYDVKM. V was clipped by 6 bases and J by 2 bases; unmatched bases: 12. The CDR3 sequence: CASSVRGAGGNTEAFF. The DNA for the CDR3 is TGTGCCAGCAGCGTTAGGGGGGCAGGGGGAAACACTGAAGCTTTCTTT. The whole variable domain, remainder taken from reference TRBV28 and TRBJ1-1, is DVKVTQSSRYLVKRTGEKVFLECVQDMDHENMFWYRQDPGLGLRLIYFSYDVKMKEKGDIPEGYSVSREKKERFSLILESASTNQTSMYLCASSVRGAGGNTEAFFGQGTRLTVV.

V is TRBV6-5 and J is TRBJ1-1; no firm D call. This CDR3 has 14 amino acids. V dropped 6 bases and J dropped 5 bases, with 16 bases sitting between them. In germline, CDR1 is MNHEY, CDR2 SVGAGI. CDR3: CASRRSVIGTEAFF. For the CDR3, the DNA is TGTGCCAGCAGAAGGTCGGTGATCGGGACTGAAGCTTTCTTT.

This sequence joins TRBV6-1 and TRBJ1-4; D is perhaps TRBD1 (5 bases). Trimming took off 2 bases at V and 5 bases at J, with 9 bases between the two ends. The CDR3 is made up of 14 amino acids. Germline V gene sequence: CDR1 MNHNS, CDR2 SASEGT. CDR3 nucleotide sequence: TGTGCCAGCAGTGAAACAGGTTTCAATGAAAAACTGTTTTTT. Translated: CASSETGFNEKLFF.

This chain joins TRBV7-6 and TRBJ2-7; 8 bases agree with TRBD1. The germline CDR1 and CDR2 sequences are SGHVS and FNYEAQ. This CDR3 has 15 amino acids. V gave up 5 bases and J gave up 3 bases; unmatched junction bases: 9. Written as DNA, the CDR3 is TGTGCCAGCAGCCCCGGGACAGGCCATCTCTACGAGCAGTACTTC. This encodes CASSPGTGHLYEQYF.

In DNA form, the CDR3 reads TGTGCCAGCAGCTTAGATCTGGCGTTAGACGGCGGGAGTGAGCAGTTCTTC. It yields the protein CASSLDLALDGGSEQFF. The V call is TRBV11-2, the J call TRBJ2-1, with 7 bases matching TRBD2. Germline-derived CDR1 and CDR2 are SGHAT and FQNNGV. V dropped 0 bases and J dropped 9; count of bases not matched to a gene: 14. There are 17 residues in the CDR3.

This clone was observed once. The chain couples TRBV5-1 to TRBJ2-1; 11 bases map to TRBD2. Trimming at V came to 5 bases and at J to 4 bases, leaving 8 bases not matched to a gene. The CDR3 length is 16 residues. CDR1 is SGHRS and CDR2 is YFSETQ in the germline V gene. The CDR3 is CASSPGLAGLYNEQFF. CDR3 coding DNA: TGCGCCAGCAGTCCCGGACTAGCGGGCCTTTACAATGAGCAGTTCTTC.

The V gene is TRBV5-4, the J gene TRBJ2-3, with 14 bases aligning to TRBD2. V shed 4 bases, J shed 6 bases, and the junction held 7 bases outside the gene matches. This CDR3 is built from 16 residues. Germline assignment: CDR1 SGHNT and CDR2 YYREEE (reference sequence). CDR3 sequence (DNA): TGTGCCAGCAGCAAAGGGACTAGCGGGAGTATCGATACGCAGTATTTT. Residues: CASSKGTSGSIDTQYF.

This rearrangement joins TRBV6-1 to TRBJ2-7, with 11 bases matching TRBD1. The CDR3 has 15 residues. Trimming cost V 7 bases and J 4 bases; bases outside gene matches: 9. CDR1 MNHNS and CDR2 SASEGT come from the germline V gene. CDR3 in amino acids: CASIPRGTGGYEQYF. CDR3 nucleotide sequence: TGTGCCAGCATCCCCCGAGGGACAGGGGGATACGAGCAGTACTTC.

In this sample, this clone turned up a few times. The J gene is TRBJ1-5, the V gene TRBV19; the match to TRBD1 covers 10 bases. Trimming removed 6 bases from V and 7 bases from J; junction bases left unmatched: 9. The V gene's germline CDR1 is LNHDA and CDR2 SQIVND (reference sequence). The CDR3 length is 15 residues. CDR3 in amino acids: CASRVDRGEGQPQHF. The CDR3 bases are TGTGCCAGTAGAGTGGACAGGGGGGAAGGACAGCCCCAGCATTTT.

The rearrangement uses TRBV19 and TRBJ2-1; 7 bases agree with TRBD2. V was clipped by 7 bases and J by 4 bases; unmatched bases: 10. CDR1 and CDR2 from the germline V gene are LNHDA and SQIVND (reference sequence). CDR3 length: 15 residues. CDR3 DNA sequence: TGTGCCAGTACTACTCCGGGACTACCATACAATGAGCAGTTCTTC. It translates to CASTTPGLPYNEQFF.

The chain is built from TRBV4-1 and TRBJ2-3, with D perhaps TRBD1 (6 bases). V was clipped by 0 bases and J by 2 bases, with 18 bases between them. In germline, CDR1 is MGHRA, CDR2 YSYEKL. This CDR3 spans 18 amino acids. The CDR3 bases are TGCGCCAGCAGCCAAGACGGTGGACAGCTTACCATCACAGATACGCAGTATTTT. Its protein is CASSQDGGQLTITDTQYF.

V usage is TRBV9 and J usage is TRBJ2-7; 7 nucleotides line up with TRBD2. This CDR3 has 15 residues. The ends lost 0 bases at V and 4 bases at J; junction bases unmatched: 7. Germline V lookup: CDR1 SGDLS, CDR2 YYNGEE. The CDR3 protein is CASSVGASGAYEQYF. In DNA form, the CDR3 reads TGTGCCAGCAGCGTAGGGGCTAGCGGAGCTTACGAGCAGTACTTC.

The chain joins TRBV6-4 to TRBJ2-7; D possibly corresponds to TRBD1 (5 bases). Looked up from germline, CDR1 is MRHNA and CDR2 is SNTAGT. The CDR3 spans 11 residues. The CDR3: CASSSRGRVRV. CDR3 in DNA: TGTGCCAGCAGTAGCCGAGGCAGGGTGAGAGTC.

This sequence joins TRBV7-2 and TRBJ1-5, with D possibly matching TRBD1 (6 bases). Trimming took off 1 base at V and 6 bases at J, with 13 bases between the two ends. The CDR3 consists of 15 residues. Per germline, CDR1 SGHTA and CDR2 FQGNSA. CDR3 bases: TGTGCCAGCAGCTTAGTTTCTGGGGGCACTCAGCCCCAGCATTTT. It translates to CASSLVSGGTQPQHF.

The chain combines TRBV5-4 with TRBJ2-1; perhaps TRBD1 as D (7 bases). The germline V and J ends were trimmed by 2 bases and 5 bases, with 17 bases remaining between them. Germline CDR1 SGHNT, CDR2 YYREEE (reference sequence). This CDR3 region has 16 residues. The CDR3 protein is CASSLGGGANHNEQFF. The CDR3 DNA is TGTGCCAGCAGCTTAGGGGGCGGGGCAAATCACAATGAGCAGTTCTTC.

The chain couples TRBV2 to TRBJ1-5; 7 nucleotides align to TRBD1. Germline loops: CDR1 SNHLY, CDR2 FYNNEI. CDR3 size: 15 residues. The junction had 11 bases not matched to a gene; V was cut back by 7 bases and J by 5 bases. The CDR3 sequence is CASTTGTAFDQPQHF. The CDR3 nucleotides read TGTGCCAGCACTACCGGGACAGCCTTTGATCAGCCCCAGCATTTT.